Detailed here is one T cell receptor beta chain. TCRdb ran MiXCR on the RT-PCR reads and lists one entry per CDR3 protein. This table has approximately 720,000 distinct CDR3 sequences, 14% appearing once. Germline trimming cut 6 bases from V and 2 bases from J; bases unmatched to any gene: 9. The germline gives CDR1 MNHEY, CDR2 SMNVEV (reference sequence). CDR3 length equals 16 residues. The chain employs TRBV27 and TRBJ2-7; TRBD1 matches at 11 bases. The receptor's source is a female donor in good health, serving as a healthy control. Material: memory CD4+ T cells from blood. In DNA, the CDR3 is TGTGCCAGCAGCCAAGACCGGGACAGGGGGACCTACGAGCAGTACTTC. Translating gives CASSQDRDRGTYEQYF.